This T cell receptor (beta chain) was recovered during a study of early stage breast cancer tumors. Study-wide results and limits: Compared with adjacent normal breast tissue, tumors showed approximately 2.5-fold greater T cell density and higher clonality.

Losses at the gene ends were 10 bases for V and 5 bases for J; bases not matched to a gene: 9. This CDR3 is 14 amino acids long. Each sample had two DNA replicates, about 0.52 ug blood or roughly 1.4 ug tissue. Sequenced by immunoSEQ multiplex PCR; TCRdb stores in-frame clones only, minus some. The sample carries about 51,000 clones, 78% recorded once. Points on this clone: As yet, its antigen is unknown.

Material for sequencing was blood. This TCR came from a person aged 35-55 years with breast cancer. The chain joins TRBV5-3 to TRBJ2-2, with 9 bases lining up with TRBD2. TRBV5-3 is given ORF status, its function remaining uncertain. CDR3 amino acids: CAQRAGGWTGELFF. In DNA, the CDR3 is TGTGCCCAAAGGGCGGGAGGGTGGACCGGGGAGCTGTTTTTT.